The rows below give T cell receptor beta chains drawn from one sample of a study of CD4+ T cells in melanoma. Sequencing was performed with immunoSEQ multiplex PCR; in TCRdb, only in-frame clones are kept and a portion is missing. The sample includes some 110,000 clones, 92% of them seen just once. Sequenced sample: peripheral blood. Receptors originate from a human donor with melanoma. The CDR3 runs from the conserved cysteine through the conserved F or W. The D gene is left open where the match is weak. Size is stated for part of the rows, as once, few or many counts, or as a class when the clone is expanded.

clone_size,v_call,j_call,d_call,cdr3_aa,cdr3_nt
few,TRBV7-8,TRBJ1-2,TRBD1,CASSQRDRGSYTF,TGTGCCAGCAGCCAACGGGACAGGGGATCCTACACCTTC
NA,TRBV7-9,TRBJ2-3,NA,CASSLAGFGSTDTQYF,TGTGCCAGCAGCTTAGCCGGTTTCGGGAGCACAGATACGCAGTATTTT
NA,TRBV28,TRBJ2-2,NA,CASSLFRGGELFF,TGTGCCAGCAGTTTATTCAGGGGTGGGGAGCTGTTTTTT
NA,TRBV7-8,TRBJ2-3,TRBD1,CASSTGQGAQDTQYF,TGTGCCAGCAGCACGGGACAGGGGGCGCAGGATACGCAGTATTTT
NA,TRBV7-3,TRBJ2-2,TRBD2,CASSPLGTSKSGELFF,TGTGCCAGCAGCCCCCTCGGGACTAGCAAGTCCGGGGAGCTGTTTTTT
NA,TRBV6-5,TRBJ2-2,TRBD2,CASSYKRGNTGELFF,TGTGCCAGCAGTTACAAGCGGGGCAACACCGGGGAGCTGTTTTTT
few,TRBV4-2,TRBJ1-5,NA,CASSLGGYGQPQHF,TGTGCCAGCAGCTTGGGTGGTTACGGTCAGCCCCAGCATTTT
NA,TRBV6-1,TRBJ2-1,TRBD2,CASSENSGSWNEQFF,TGTGCCAGCAGTGAAAACAGCGGGAGCTGGAATGAGCAGTTCTTC
NA,TRBV4-1,TRBJ2-3,NA,CASSREGGASTDTQYF,TGCGCCAGCAGCCGCGAGGGGGGGGCGAGCACAGATACGCAGTATTTT
many,TRBV6-6,TRBJ2-3,NA,CASSYSEGRKGDTQYF,TGTGCCAGCAGTTACTCCGAGGGGAGGAAAGGTGATACGCAGTATTTT
NA,TRBV7-9,TRBJ2-7,NA,CASDRTGEQYF,TGTGCCAGCGACCGGACGGGCGAGCAGTACTTC
NA,TRBV5-1,TRBJ2-5,NA,CASSLGLERLQETQYF,TGCGCCAGCAGCTTGGGCCTCGAAAGGCTCCAAGAGACCCAGTACTTC
NA,TRBV4-3,TRBJ2-1,TRBD2,CASSQDLLGGGVYNEQFF,TGCGCCAGCAGCCAAGACCTACTTGGGGGAGGGGTCTACAATGAGCAGTTCTTC
NA,TRBV15,TRBJ2-3,NA,CATSRGGLLGADTQYF,TGTGCCACCAGCAGAGGTGGACTTCTCGGGGCGGATACGCAGTATTTT
NA,TRBV6-6,TRBJ1-5,NA,CASSSRRDQPQHF,TGTGCCAGCAGTTCGAGGAGGGATCAGCCCCAGCATTTT
NA,TRBV7-9,TRBJ1-2,NA,CASSLSQRTNYGYTF,TGTGCCAGCAGCTTATCGCAGAGGACTAACTATGGCTACACCTTC
NA,TRBV7-9,TRBJ2-1,TRBD2,CASSQRTSGMGDEQFF,TGTGCCAGCAGCCAACGGACTAGCGGGATGGGGGATGAGCAGTTCTTC
once,TRBV4-3,TRBJ2-1,TRBD2,CASSQDVSRGGYNEQFF,TGCGCCAGCAGCCAAGACGTTTCGCGGGGGGGCTACAATGAGCAGTTCTTC
NA,TRBV7-8,TRBJ2-3,TRBD1,CASSFFSGQGFDTQYF,TGTGCCAGCAGCTTTTTTTCGGGACAGGGGTTTGATACGCAGTATTTT
NA,TRBV5-1,TRBJ1-2,TRBD1,CASSLGPGQGKGYTF,TGCGCCAGCAGCTTGGGGCCCGGACAGGGGAAAGGCTACACCTTC
NA,TRBV7-9,TRBJ2-5,NA,CASSLPLGGRETQYF,TGTGCCAGCAGCTTACCCCTTGGTGGGAGAGAGACCCAGTACTTC
NA,TRBV9,TRBJ2-7,TRBD2,CASSVATGGGAGEQYF,TGTGCCAGCAGCGTAGCTACGGGCGGGGGGGCCGGCGAGCAGTACTTC
NA,TRBV6-5,TRBJ1-2,NA,CASSYDQLIGGYTF,TGTGCCAGCAGTTACGACCAACTTATAGGAGGCTACACCTTC
NA,TRBV5-4,TRBJ2-5,NA,CASSPDSDGTQYF,TGTGCCAGCAGCCCGGACAGCGACGGGACCCAGTACTTC
NA,TRBV25-1,TRBJ2-7,NA,CASSPTPGSGLNF,TGTGCCAGCAGTCCCACCCCGGGGAGTGGTCTCAACTTC
NA,TRBV18,TRBJ2-1,TRBD2,CASSPPRVAGTNEQFF,TGTGCCAGCTCACCACCCCGAGTAGCGGGAACTAATGAGCAGTTCTTC
once,TRBV5-4,TRBJ1-3,NA,CASSDAQGSGNTIYF,TGTGCCAGCAGCGACGCCCAGGGTTCTGGAAACACCATATATTTT
NA,TRBV6-1,TRBJ1-5,NA,CARPGGGSWPQHF,TGTGCCAGGCCCGGGGGAGGGAGTTGGCCCCAGCATTTT
NA,TRBV6-4,TRBJ2-5,TRBD2,CASSRTSGGQETQYF,TGTGCCAGCAGCCGGACTAGCGGGGGGCAAGAGACCCAGTACTTC
NA,TRBV16,TRBJ2-7,TRBD1,CASSQEKGTGTYEQYF,TGTGCCAGCAGCCAAGAAAAAGGGACAGGGACCTACGAGCAGTACTTC
NA,TRBV9,TRBJ1-1,NA,CASSVAGDIRNTEAFF,TGTGCCAGCAGCGTAGCTGGGGACATCAGGAACACTGAAGCTTTCTTT